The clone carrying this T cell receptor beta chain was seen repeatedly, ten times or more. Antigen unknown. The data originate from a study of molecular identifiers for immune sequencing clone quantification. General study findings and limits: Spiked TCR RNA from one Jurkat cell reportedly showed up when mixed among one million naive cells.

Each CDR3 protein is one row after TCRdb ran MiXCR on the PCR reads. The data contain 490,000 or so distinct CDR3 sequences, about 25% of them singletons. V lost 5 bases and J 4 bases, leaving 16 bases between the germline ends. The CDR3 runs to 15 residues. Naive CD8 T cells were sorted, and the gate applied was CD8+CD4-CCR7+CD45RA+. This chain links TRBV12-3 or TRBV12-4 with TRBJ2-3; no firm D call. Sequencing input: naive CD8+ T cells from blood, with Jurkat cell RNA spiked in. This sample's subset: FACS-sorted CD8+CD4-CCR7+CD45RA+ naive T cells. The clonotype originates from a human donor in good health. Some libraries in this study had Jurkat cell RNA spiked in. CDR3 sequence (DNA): TGTGCCAGCAGTCCCCGGGTGGCGGTGGCAGATACGCAGTATTTT. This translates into CASSPRVAVADTQYF.